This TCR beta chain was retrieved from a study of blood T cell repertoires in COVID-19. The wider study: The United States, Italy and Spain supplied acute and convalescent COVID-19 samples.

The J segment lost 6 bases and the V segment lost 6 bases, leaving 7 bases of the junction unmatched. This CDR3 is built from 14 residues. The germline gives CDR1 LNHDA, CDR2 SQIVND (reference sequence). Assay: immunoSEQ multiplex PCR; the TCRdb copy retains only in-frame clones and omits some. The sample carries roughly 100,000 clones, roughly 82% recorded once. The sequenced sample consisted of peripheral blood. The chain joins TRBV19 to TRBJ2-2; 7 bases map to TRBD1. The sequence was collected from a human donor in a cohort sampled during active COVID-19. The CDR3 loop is CASRFDRASGELFF. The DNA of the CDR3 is TGTGCCAGTAGATTCGACAGGGCTTCCGGGGAGCTGTTTTTT.